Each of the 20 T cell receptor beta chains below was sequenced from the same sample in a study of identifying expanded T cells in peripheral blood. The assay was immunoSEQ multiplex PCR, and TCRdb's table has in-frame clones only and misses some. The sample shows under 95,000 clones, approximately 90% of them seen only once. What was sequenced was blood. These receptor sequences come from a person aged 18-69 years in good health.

CDR3 residues: CASSTPGVPKAFF. The DNA for the CDR3 is TGTGCCAGCAGTACCCCCGGTGTACCCAAAGCTTTCTTT. The chain recombines TRBV7-2 with TRBJ1-1; no clear D gene. This CDR3 comprises 13 residues. CDR1 SGHTA and CDR2 FQGNSA come from the germline V gene. V was shortened by 6 bases and J by 9 bases, with 17 bases between the two germline ends.

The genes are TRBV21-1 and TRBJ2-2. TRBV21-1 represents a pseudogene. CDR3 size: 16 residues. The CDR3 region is CASSKVGFVCAGELFF. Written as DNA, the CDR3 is TGTGCCAGCAGCAAAGTGGGGTTTGTGTGTGCCGGGGAGCTGTTTTTT.

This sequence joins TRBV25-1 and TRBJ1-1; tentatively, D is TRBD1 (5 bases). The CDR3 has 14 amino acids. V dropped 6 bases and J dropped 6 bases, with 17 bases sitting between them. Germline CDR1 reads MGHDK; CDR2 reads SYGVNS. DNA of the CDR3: TGTGCCAGCAGCGGCGGGGTGGGGGGGGCTGAAGCTTTCTTT. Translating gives CASSGGVGGAEAFF.

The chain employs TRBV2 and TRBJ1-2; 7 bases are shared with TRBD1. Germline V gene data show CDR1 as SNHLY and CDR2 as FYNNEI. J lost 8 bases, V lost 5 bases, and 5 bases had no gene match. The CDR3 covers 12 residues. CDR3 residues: CASSPTGLGYTF. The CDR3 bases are TGTGCCAGCAGTCCGACAGGGCTCGGCTACACCTTC.

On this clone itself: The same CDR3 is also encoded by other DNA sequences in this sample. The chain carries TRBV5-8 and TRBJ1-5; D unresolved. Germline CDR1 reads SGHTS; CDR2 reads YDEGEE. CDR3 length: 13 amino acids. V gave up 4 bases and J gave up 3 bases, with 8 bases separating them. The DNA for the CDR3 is TGTGCCAGCAGCGGTACTTCCAATCAGCCCCAGCATTTT. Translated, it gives CASSGTSNQPQHF. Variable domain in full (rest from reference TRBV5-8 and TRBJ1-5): EAGVTQSPTHLIKTRGQQATLRCSPISGHTSVYWYQQALGLGLQFLLWYDEGEERNRGNFPPRFSGRQFPNYSSELNVNALELEDSALYLCASSGTSNQPQHFGDGTRLSIL.

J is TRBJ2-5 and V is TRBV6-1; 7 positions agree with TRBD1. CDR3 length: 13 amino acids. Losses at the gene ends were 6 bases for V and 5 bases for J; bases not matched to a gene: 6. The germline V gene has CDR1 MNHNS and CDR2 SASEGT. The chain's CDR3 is CASSKQGLETQYF. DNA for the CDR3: TGTGCCAGCAGCAAACAGGGGCTTGAGACCCAGTACTTC.

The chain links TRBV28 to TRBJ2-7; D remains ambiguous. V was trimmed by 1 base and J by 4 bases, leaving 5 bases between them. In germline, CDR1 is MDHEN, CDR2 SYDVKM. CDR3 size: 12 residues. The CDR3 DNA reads TGTGCCAGCAGTTTATTAAGATACGAGCAGTACTTC. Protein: CASSLLRYEQYF.

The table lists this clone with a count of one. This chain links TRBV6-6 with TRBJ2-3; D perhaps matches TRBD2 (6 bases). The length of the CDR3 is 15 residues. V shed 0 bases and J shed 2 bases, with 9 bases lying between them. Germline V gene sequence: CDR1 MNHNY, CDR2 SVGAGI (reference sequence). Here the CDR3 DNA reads TGTGCCAGCAGTTACTCCAAGGGACTCACAGATACGCAGTATTTT. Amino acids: CASSYSKGLTDTQYF.

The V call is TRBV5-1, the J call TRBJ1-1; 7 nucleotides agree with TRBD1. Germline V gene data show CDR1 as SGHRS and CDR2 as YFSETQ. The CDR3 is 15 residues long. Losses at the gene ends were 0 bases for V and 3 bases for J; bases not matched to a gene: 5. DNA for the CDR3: TGCGCCAGCAGCTTGGTTTTTCAGGGGGACACTGAAGCTTTCTTT. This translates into CASSLVFQGDTEAFF.

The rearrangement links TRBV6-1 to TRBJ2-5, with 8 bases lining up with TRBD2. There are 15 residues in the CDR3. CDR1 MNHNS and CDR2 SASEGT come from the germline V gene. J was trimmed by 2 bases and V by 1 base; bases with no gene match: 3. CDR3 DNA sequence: TGTGCCAGCAGTGAAGGACTAGCGCAGCAAGAGACCCAGTACTTC. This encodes CASSEGLAQQETQYF.

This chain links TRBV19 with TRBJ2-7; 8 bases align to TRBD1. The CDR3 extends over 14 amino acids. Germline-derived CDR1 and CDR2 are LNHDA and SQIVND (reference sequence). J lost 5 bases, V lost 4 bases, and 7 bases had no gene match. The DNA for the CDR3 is TGTGCCAGTAGTAACCAGGGGGCAAAAAACGAGCAGTACTTC. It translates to CASSNQGAKNEQYF.

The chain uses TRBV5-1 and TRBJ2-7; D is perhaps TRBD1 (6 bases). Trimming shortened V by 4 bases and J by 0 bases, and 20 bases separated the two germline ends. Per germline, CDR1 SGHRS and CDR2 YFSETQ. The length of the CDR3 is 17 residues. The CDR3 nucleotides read TGCGCCAGCAGCGTAACCCCGGGACATCACTTCTCCTACGAGCAGTACTTC. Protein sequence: CASSVTPGHHFSYEQYF.

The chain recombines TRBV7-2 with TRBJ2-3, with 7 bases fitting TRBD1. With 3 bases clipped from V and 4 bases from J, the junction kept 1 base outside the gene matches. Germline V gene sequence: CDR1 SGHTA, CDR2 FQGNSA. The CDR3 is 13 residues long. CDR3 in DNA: TGTGCCAGCAGCTTTCAGGGGGCAGATACGCAGTATTTT. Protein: CASSFQGADTQYF.

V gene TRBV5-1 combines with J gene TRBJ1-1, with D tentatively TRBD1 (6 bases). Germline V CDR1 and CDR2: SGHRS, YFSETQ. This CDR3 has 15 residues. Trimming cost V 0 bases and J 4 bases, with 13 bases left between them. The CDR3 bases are TGCGCCAGCAGCTTGGCGGGGGGCGAAGGCACTGAAGCTTTCTTT. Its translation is CASSLAGGEGTEAFF.

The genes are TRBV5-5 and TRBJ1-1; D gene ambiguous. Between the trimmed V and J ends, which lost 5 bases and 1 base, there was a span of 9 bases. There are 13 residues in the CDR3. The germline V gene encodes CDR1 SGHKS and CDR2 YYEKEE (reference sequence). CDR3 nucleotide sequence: TGTGCCAGCAGACGATGGGGGAACACTGAAGCTTTCTTT. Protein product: CASRRWGNTEAFF.

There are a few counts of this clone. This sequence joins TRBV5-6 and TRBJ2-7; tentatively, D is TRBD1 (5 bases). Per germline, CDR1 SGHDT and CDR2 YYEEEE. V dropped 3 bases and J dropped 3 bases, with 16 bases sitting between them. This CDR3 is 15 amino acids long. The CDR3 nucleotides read TGTGCCAGCAGCTCAGTGTCCAGGGCAGTCTACGAGCAGTACTTC. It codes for CASSSVSRAVYEQYF.

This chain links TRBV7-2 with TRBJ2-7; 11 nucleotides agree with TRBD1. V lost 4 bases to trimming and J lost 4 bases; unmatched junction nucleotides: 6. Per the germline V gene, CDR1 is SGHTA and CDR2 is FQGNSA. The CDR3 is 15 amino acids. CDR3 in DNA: TGTGCCAGCAGCTACCGGACAGGGGGCCCTTACGAGCAGTACTTC. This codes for CASSYRTGGPYEQYF.

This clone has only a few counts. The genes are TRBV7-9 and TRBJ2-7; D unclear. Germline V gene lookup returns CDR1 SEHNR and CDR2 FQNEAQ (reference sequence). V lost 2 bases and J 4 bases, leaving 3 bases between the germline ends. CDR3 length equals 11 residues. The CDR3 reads CASSLQYEQYF. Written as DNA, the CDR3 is TGTGCCAGCAGCTTACAGTACGAGCAGTACTTC.

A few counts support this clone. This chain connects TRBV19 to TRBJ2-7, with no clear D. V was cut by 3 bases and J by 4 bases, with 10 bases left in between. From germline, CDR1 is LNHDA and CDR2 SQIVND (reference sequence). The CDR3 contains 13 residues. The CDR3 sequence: CASSIGLPYEQYF. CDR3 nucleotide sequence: TGTGCCAGTAGTATCGGTCTTCCTTACGAGCAGTACTTC.

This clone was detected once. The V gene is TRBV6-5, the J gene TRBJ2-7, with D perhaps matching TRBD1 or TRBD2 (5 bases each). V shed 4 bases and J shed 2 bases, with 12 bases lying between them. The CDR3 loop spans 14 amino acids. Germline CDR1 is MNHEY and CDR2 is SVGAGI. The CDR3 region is CASSWDPWAYEQYF. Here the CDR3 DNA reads TGTGCCAGCAGTTGGGACCCGTGGGCCTACGAGCAGTACTTC.